This is a list of T cell receptor beta chains from one sample in a study of molecular identifiers for immune sequencing clone quantification. TCRdb ran MiXCR on the PCR reads and lists one entry per CDR3 protein. Among nearly 650,000 distinct CDR3 sequences listed, less than 30% were seen once. Material for sequencing was naive CD8+ T cells from blood, with Jurkat cell RNA spiked in. The receptor set was obtained from a human donor in good health. Some libraries in this study had Jurkat cell RNA spiked in. CDR3s include the opening cysteine and the closing phenylalanine or tryptophan. The D gene is left open where the match is weak. Clone sizes are given selectively: once, few, many, or a class where the clone is expanded.

D: NA
V: TRBV21-1
J: TRBJ2-1
size: NA
DNA: TGTGCCAGCAGCAAAGACGGGACTAGCGGGGGGGCCCCGGGCAATGAGCAGTTCTTC
CDR3: CASSKDGTSGGAPGNEQFF

D: NA
V: TRBV30
J: TRBJ2-7
size: NA
DNA: TGTGCCTGGAGTGTGGTTTTGGACAGAAACTACGAGCAGTACTTC
CDR3: CAWSVVLDRNYEQYF

D: NA
V: TRBV19
J: TRBJ2-7
size: NA
DNA: TGTGCCAGTAGTATTACCGGGGTAACCTACGAGCAGTACTTC
CDR3: CASSITGVTYEQYF

D: NA
V: TRBV27
J: TRBJ2-3
size: many
DNA: TGTGCCAGCAGTCCCCGACTGATCGGTACGCAGTATTTT
CDR3: CASSPRLIGTQYF

D: NA
V: TRBV4-2
J: TRBJ2-7
size: NA
DNA: TGTGCCAGCAGCCACACGCGGGCGGCCTACGAGCAGTACTTC
CDR3: CASSHTRAAYEQYF

D: NA
V: TRBV20-1
J: TRBJ1-2
size: many
DNA: TGCAGTGCTAGAGATAACACTAACTATGGCTACACCTTC
CDR3: CSARDNTNYGYTF

D: TRBD1
V: TRBV12-3/TRBV12-4
J: TRBJ2-7
size: few
DNA: TGTGCCAGCAGTTTATGGGACAGGGGGATGGGGGAGCAGTACTTC
CDR3: CASSLWDRGMGEQYF

D: TRBD2
V: TRBV18
J: TRBJ2-3
size: few
DNA: TGTGCCAGCTCACCCCTTAGCGGGGGTGTCTCAGATACGCAGTATTTT
CDR3: CASSPLSGGVSDTQYF

D: NA
V: TRBV6-5
J: TRBJ2-7
size: few
DNA: TGTGCCAGCAGTTACCGCGCGGATTCCTACGAGCAGTACTTC
CDR3: CASSYRADSYEQYF

D: NA
V: TRBV24-1
J: TRBJ1-1
size: few
DNA: TGTGCCAGGGAAGGGACCACTGAAGCTTTCTTT
CDR3: CAREGTTEAFF

D: NA
V: TRBV5-1
J: TRBJ2-7
size: NA
DNA: TGCGCCAGCAGCCCTGGACTGAGCGAGCAGTACTTC
CDR3: CASSPGLSEQYF

D: TRBD1
V: TRBV19
J: TRBJ2-3
size: NA
DNA: TGTGCCAGTAGTATAAGGGGGCCTAGCACAGATACGCAGTATTTT
CDR3: CASSIRGPSTDTQYF

D: TRBD2
V: TRBV12-3/TRBV12-4
J: TRBJ2-1
size: NA
DNA: TGTGCCAGCAGTTTTAGTCTGGGACTAGCGGGAGTGGGTGCGAATGAGCAGTTCTTC
CDR3: CASSFSLGLAGVGANEQFF

D: NA
V: TRBV14
J: TRBJ1-1
size: many
DNA: TGTGCCAGCAGCCAAGGCATCAGGACCGGATATCCTGAAGCTTTCTTT
CDR3: CASSQGIRTGYPEAFF

D: NA
V: TRBV9
J: TRBJ2-7
size: NA
DNA: TGTGCCAGCAGCGCCAGCAGCCAAGGGCAGGACTACTACGAGCAATACTTC
CDR3: CASSASSQGQDYYEQYF

D: NA
V: TRBV5-1
J: TRBJ2-7
size: NA
DNA: TGCGCCAGCAGCTTGGTTTCAGGGATGGGATACGAGCAGTACTTC
CDR3: CASSLVSGMGYEQYF

D: TRBD2
V: TRBV12-3/TRBV12-4
J: TRBJ2-5
size: few
DNA: TGTGCCAGCAGTTTTAGCGGGGGGGCTTCAGAGACCCAGTACTTC
CDR3: CASSFSGGASETQYF

D: TRBD2
V: TRBV9
J: TRBJ2-3
size: many
DNA: TGTGCCAGCAGCCCTAGGAGCGGGGGCCCCACAGATACGCAGTATTTT
CDR3: CASSPRSGGPTDTQYF

D: NA
V: TRBV27
J: TRBJ1-1
size: NA
DNA: TGTGCCATCAAACCTTCGGGGAACACTGAAGCTTTCTTT
CDR3: CAIKPSGNTEAFF

D: NA
V: TRBV7-2
J: TRBJ1-3
size: few
DNA: TGTGCCAGCGAGGATACAGGGTCTGGAAACACCATATATTTT
CDR3: CASEDTGSGNTIYF

D: NA
V: TRBV5-6
J: TRBJ2-7
size: many
DNA: TGTGCCAGCCGACTGTTTGTGGGGACGACCCCCTACGAGCAGTACTTC
CDR3: CASRLFVGTTPYEQYF

D: TRBD2
V: TRBV4-2
J: TRBJ2-7
size: NA
DNA: TGTGCCAGCAGCCAAGGTACTAGCGGGAGGGCCTCTGGGCAGTACTTC
CDR3: CASSQGTSGRASGQYF

D: TRBD1
V: TRBV4-3
J: TRBJ1-6
size: few
DNA: TGCGCCAGCAGCCAAGATTCACAGGGGTGGGATTCACCCCTCCACTTT
CDR3: CASSQDSQGWDSPLHF

D: TRBD1
V: TRBV6-1
J: TRBJ1-5
size: few
DNA: TGTGCCAGCAGTGAAGGGGACAGGGAATGGCCCCAGCATTTT
CDR3: CASSEGDREWPQHF

D: NA
V: TRBV5-3
J: TRBJ2-7
size: NA
DNA: TGTGCCAGCAGCGTGACAGGCGGAGTCTACGAGCAGCACTTC
CDR3: CASSVTGGVYEQHF

D: NA
V: TRBV6-5
J: TRBJ1-3
size: NA
DNA: TGTGCCAGCAGATCACAGGGATCTGGAAACACCATATATTTT
CDR3: CASRSQGSGNTIYF

D: NA
V: TRBV30
J: TRBJ2-3
size: many
DNA: TGTGCCTGGAGTATACTAGGAGGGGGCACAGATACGCAGTATTTT
CDR3: CAWSILGGGTDTQYF

D: NA
V: TRBV3-1
J: TRBJ1-1
size: NA
DNA: TGTGCCAGCAGCAATCAGGGAGGCACTGAAGCTTTCTTT
CDR3: CASSNQGGTEAFF

D: TRBD2
V: TRBV6-2/TRBV6-3
J: TRBJ2-3
size: few
DNA: TGTGCCAGCCGAAGAACTAGCGGGGGGGCAGATACGCAGTATTTT
CDR3: CASRRTSGGADTQYF

D: TRBD2
V: TRBV12-3/TRBV12-4
J: TRBJ2-2
size: NA
DNA: TGTGCCAGCCGGATTCGGGGGGGCCAGAACACCGGGGAGCTGTTTTTT
CDR3: CASRIRGGQNTGELFF

D: NA
V: TRBV6-6
J: TRBJ2-7
size: many
DNA: TGTGCCAGCAGTTCCCTTGAATCGGACGAGCAGTACTTC
CDR3: CASSSLESDEQYF

D: TRBD1
V: TRBV11-2
J: TRBJ2-7
size: NA
DNA: TGTGCCAGCAGCTCACTGACAGGGCGATACGAGCAGTACTTC
CDR3: CASSSLTGRYEQYF

D: NA
V: TRBV14
J: TRBJ2-5
size: many
DNA: TGTGCCAGCAGCCAAGAGGGTATCCAAGAGACCCAGTACTTC
CDR3: CASSQEGIQETQYF

D: TRBD2
V: TRBV6-5
J: TRBJ2-2
size: NA
DNA: TGTGCCAGCAGTCCCGAGGGTGCGGGAGGGCTGAACACCGGGGAGCTGTTTTTT
CDR3: CASSPEGAGGLNTGELFF

D: NA
V: TRBV27
J: TRBJ2-1
size: NA
DNA: TGTGCCAGCAGTACAACAGGGCCCAATGAGCAGTTCTTC
CDR3: CASSTTGPNEQFF

D: NA
V: TRBV7-3
J: TRBJ2-1
size: once
DNA: TGTGCCGGCGGCTTAAGTGGGCTAGCTGAGCAGTTCTTC
CDR3: CAGGLSGLAEQFF

D: TRBD2
V: TRBV6-4
J: TRBJ2-3
size: NA
DNA: TGTGCCAGCCAGGAGGTAGCGGGGGCCCCAGATGCGCAGTATTTT
CDR3: CASQEVAGAPDAQYF

D: NA
V: TRBV19
J: TRBJ1-2
size: few
DNA: TGTGCCAGTAGCGGGGGATGGCGTGGCTACACCTTC
CDR3: CASSGGWRGYTF

D: NA
V: TRBV19
J: TRBJ1-1
size: few
DNA: TGTGCCAGTAGTACCCATGCGGGGGCGAACACTGAAGCTTTCTTT
CDR3: CASSTHAGANTEAFF

D: NA
V: TRBV7-6
J: TRBJ2-1
size: NA
DNA: TGTGCCAGCAGCCAAGGGCCGGGATCTTTAACCTACAATGAGCAGTTCTTC
CDR3: CASSQGPGSLTYNEQFF

D: NA
V: TRBV27
J: TRBJ1-1
size: NA
DNA: TGTGCCAGCAGTTTATCGTGGTGGGGAGCTGAAGCTTTCTTT
CDR3: CASSLSWWGAEAFF

D: NA
V: TRBV6-6
J: TRBJ1-3
size: NA
DNA: TGTGCCAGCAAGCCCCTGGTCTTGATGTCTGGAAACACCATATATTTT
CDR3: CASKPLVLMSGNTIYF

D: TRBD1
V: TRBV29-1
J: TRBJ2-7
size: few
DNA: TGCAGCGTTGAAGGACAGGGGCAGCGCTACGAGCAGTACTTC
CDR3: CSVEGQGQRYEQYF

D: NA
V: TRBV5-1
J: TRBJ1-1
size: many
DNA: TGCGCCAGCAGCTTGGTTGACAGTGAAGCTTTCTTT
CDR3: CASSLVDSEAFF

D: TRBD2
V: TRBV5-4
J: TRBJ2-1
size: NA
DNA: TGTGCCAGCAGCTTGGCCGGACTAGCGGACAATGAGCAGTTCTTC
CDR3: CASSLAGLADNEQFF

D: NA
V: TRBV20-1
J: TRBJ2-7
size: NA
DNA: TGCAGTGCTAGAGATAAGGACCTTCCCAACGAGCAGTACTTC
CDR3: CSARDKDLPNEQYF

D: NA
V: TRBV12-3/TRBV12-4
J: TRBJ2-1
size: many
DNA: TGTGCCAGCAGTTTGAGTTTGGTCGGGGAGCAGTTCTTC
CDR3: CASSLSLVGEQFF

D: TRBD1
V: TRBV6-2/TRBV6-3
J: TRBJ2-2
size: NA
DNA: TGTGCCAGCAGTGGACAGGGGGCGTTTGTGACCGGGGAGCTGTTTTTT
CDR3: CASSGQGAFVTGELFF

D: NA
V: TRBV9
J: TRBJ1-1
size: many
DNA: TGTGCCAGCAGCGTAGACCAGGGCAACACTGAAGCTTTCTTT
CDR3: CASSVDQGNTEAFF

D: TRBD1
V: TRBV27
J: TRBJ2-5
size: NA
DNA: TGTGCCAGCAGTTCGGACAGGGTCACGATTGAGACCCAGTACTTC
CDR3: CASSSDRVTIETQYF

D: NA
V: TRBV27
J: TRBJ1-2
size: few
DNA: TGTGCCAGCAGTCCTGACACGTCTAACTATGGCTACACCTTC
CDR3: CASSPDTSNYGYTF

D: NA
V: TRBV4-2
J: TRBJ2-7
size: NA
DNA: TGTGCCAGCAGCCAAGATCTGGCAGGGTACTCCTACGAGCAGTACTTC
CDR3: CASSQDLAGYSYEQYF

D: TRBD1
V: TRBV10-2
J: TRBJ1-5
size: many
DNA: TGCGCCAGCAGTGAGGCCGGGACAGGCCTCAATCAGCCCCAGCATTTT
CDR3: CASSEAGTGLNQPQHF

D: TRBD1
V: TRBV12-3/TRBV12-4
J: TRBJ1-1
size: few
DNA: TGTGCCAGCAGTCCCAATGAGGACAGGTTGGTATGGGCTTTCTTT
CDR3: CASSPNEDRLVWAFF

D: NA
V: TRBV28
J: TRBJ2-5
size: many
DNA: TGTGCCAGCTCCCCCCAGGGCAGAAACCAAGAGACCCAGTACTTC
CDR3: CASSPQGRNQETQYF

D: TRBD1
V: TRBV7-9
J: TRBJ1-3
size: few
DNA: TGTGCCAGCAGCCAACCGGGACAGGGGGTTTCAGGAAACACCATATATTTT
CDR3: CASSQPGQGVSGNTIYF

D: NA
V: TRBV12-3/TRBV12-4
J: TRBJ2-2
size: few
DNA: TGTGCCAGCAGTTTATTGGGGCAGGGGCTGACCGGGGAGCTGTTTTTT
CDR3: CASSLLGQGLTGELFF

D: TRBD1
V: TRBV24-1
J: TRBJ2-1
size: few
DNA: TGTGCCACCAGTGATATAAGACAGGGTAACAATGAGCAGTTCTTC
CDR3: CATSDIRQGNNEQFF

D: NA
V: TRBV5-4
J: TRBJ2-7
size: NA
DNA: TGTGCCAGCAGCTTGTACAGCACCGGATACGAGCAGTACTTC
CDR3: CASSLYSTGYEQYF